This TCR beta chain came from a study of T-cell reconstitution after alpha-beta-depleted transplantation in children. This clonotype was seen at least ten times. Preparation of the TCRbeta library was carried out with unique molecular identifiers. TCRdb itself ran the PCR reads through MiXCR, one entry per CDR3 protein. The table records around 370,000 distinct CDR3 sequences, 10% to 13% of them present only once. Germline CDR1 is SEHNR and CDR2 is FQNEAQ (reference sequence). The CDR3 has 15 amino acids. J gave up 5 bases and V 3 bases, and 7 bases lay outside the gene matches. This TCR was recovered from a human donor who donated a stem cell graft to a child with acute lymphoblastic leukemia. The starting material was PBMCs from the stem cell graft donor, obtained from the stem cell graft. The V and J genes are TRBV7-9 and TRBJ2-3; 8 bases agree with TRBD2. In DNA, the CDR3 is TGTGCCAGCAGCTTTTCGGGAGGGTTGGAAGATACGCAGTATTTT. This translates into CASSFSGGLEDTQYF.